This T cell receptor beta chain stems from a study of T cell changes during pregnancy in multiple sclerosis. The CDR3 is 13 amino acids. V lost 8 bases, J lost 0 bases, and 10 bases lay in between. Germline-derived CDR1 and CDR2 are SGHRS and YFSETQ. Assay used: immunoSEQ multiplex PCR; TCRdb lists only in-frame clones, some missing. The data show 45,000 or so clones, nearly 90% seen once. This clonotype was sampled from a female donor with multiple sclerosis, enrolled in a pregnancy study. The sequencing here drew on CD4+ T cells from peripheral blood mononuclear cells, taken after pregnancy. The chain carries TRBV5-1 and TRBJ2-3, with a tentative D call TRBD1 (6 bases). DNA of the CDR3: TGCGCCAGTTCCACAGGGAGCACAGATACGCAGTATTTT. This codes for CASSTGSTDTQYF.